The clone carrying this T cell receptor beta chain was found many times. Antigen: not known. This sample is part of a study of T cells in Graves' hyperthyroidism and ophthalmopathy. General observations from the study: Blood also contained most expanded thyroid clonotypes above 0.001. Model output signaled ophthalmopathy a median roughly 6 months ahead of onset. By a 13 V-J model, ophthalmopathy was set apart from stable hyperthyroidism.

RNA transcripts served as the template for amplifying TCR beta CDR3 regions. RT-PCR in the first round (using the HTBI primer set) targeted the TCR CDR3. TCRdb re-called the multiplex PCR reads through MiXCR, storing one row per CDR3 protein. Of hundreds of thousands of distinct CDR3 sequences in the sample, approximately 15% were seen once. Germline V gene lookup returns CDR1 KGHSH and CDR2 LQKENI. This CDR3 has 13 residues. Between the trimmed V and J ends, which lost 1 base and 4 bases, there was a span of 7 bases. Stable disease denoted Graves' hyperthyroidism without ophthalmopathy progression within 18 months.

This TCR was sampled from a woman aged 18 to 35 with Graves' hyperthyroidism. Material: blood. This chain uses TRBV18 with TRBJ1-1; D is undetermined. CDR3 sequence (DNA): TGTGCCAGCTCACCACAAGAGGGCACTGAAGCTTTCTTT. This encodes CASSPQEGTEAFF.